This TCR beta chain was profiled in a study of blood T cells in healthy people across ages. Whole-study results and caveats: Across samples, TCR beta diversity tracked strongly with naive T cell percentage.

Each donor gave 9.5 to 10 milliliters of peripheral blood. PCR was performed a second time for 7 to 11 cycles using a sample-barcoded 5' primer and a J-beta primer mix. Each CDR3 protein is one row after TCRdb ran MiXCR on the 5' RACE reads. This table holds about 780,000 distinct CDR3 sequences, 20% to 30% found once. The V gene lost 4 bases and the J gene lost 6 bases, with 19 bases spanning the gap. This CDR3 has 16 residues. The germline CDR1 and CDR2 sequences are SGDLS and YYNGEE. This clonotype was found many times. Its antigen is not identified. This sample also appeared in a second study, on T cells of mothers and their children.

This receptor was obtained from a boy aged 10-17 years in good health. Sequenced input: blood. The rearrangement uses TRBV9 and TRBJ2-2, with a tentative D call TRBD2 (8 bases). CDR3 sequence (DNA): TGTGCCAGCAGCCCCGGGGGGGACAGTTTTTCCGGGGAGCTGTTTTTT. Protein product: CASSPGGDSFSGELFF. The whole variable domain, remainder taken from reference TRBV9 and TRBJ2-2, is DSGVTQTPKHLITATGQRVTLRCSPRSGDLSVYWYQQSLDQGLQFLIQYYNGEERAKGNILERFSAQQFPDLHSELNLSSLELGDSALYFCASSPGGDSFSGELFFGEGSRLTVL.